This TCR beta chain was sequenced for a study of Ad26.COV2.S vaccination and SARS-CoV-2 variants. Sequenced by immunoSEQ multiplex PCR; TCRdb stores in-frame clones only, minus some. The sample has 200,000 to 250,000 clones, around nine tenths seen once; the top ten hold about 11%. Trimming removed 6 bases from V and 0 bases from J; junction bases left unmatched: 13. This CDR3 has 17 residues. Germline-derived CDR1 and CDR2 are KGHSH and LQKENI. Stated treatment: 15 to 20 received Ad26.COV2.S at low or high dose, single or two shots; 5 received placebo; per-sample allocation not given. Samples were taken on day 63 after the first vaccine or placebo injection.

This material consisted of peripheral blood, taken in a trial of Ad26.COV2.S vaccine versus placebo. The rearrangement uses TRBV18 and TRBJ2-7; the match to TRBD2 covers 8 bases. This TCR was recovered from a person aged 18-60 years who received the Ad26.COV2.S COVID-19 vaccine or a placebo. CDR3 amino acids: CASSPSRREVVSYEQYF. The CDR3 DNA is TGTGCCAGCTCCCCTTCCCGGCGGGAGGTCGTCTCCTACGAGCAGTACTTC. Drawing the rest from reference TRBV18 and TRBJ2-7, the complete variable domain is NAGVMQNPRHLVRRRGQEARLRCSPMKGHSHVYWYRQLPEEGLKFMVYLQKENIIDESGMPKERFSAEFPKEGPSILRIQQVVRGDSAAYFCASSPSRREVVSYEQYFGPGTRLTVT.